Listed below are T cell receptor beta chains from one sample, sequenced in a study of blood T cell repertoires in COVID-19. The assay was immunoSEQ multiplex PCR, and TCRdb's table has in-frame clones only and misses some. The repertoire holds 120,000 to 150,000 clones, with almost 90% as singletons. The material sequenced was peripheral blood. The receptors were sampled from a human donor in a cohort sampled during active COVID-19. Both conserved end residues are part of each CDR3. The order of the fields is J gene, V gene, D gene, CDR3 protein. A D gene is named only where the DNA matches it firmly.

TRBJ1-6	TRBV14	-	CASSQDAGYNSPLHF
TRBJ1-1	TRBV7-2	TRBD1	CASSLQGALNTEAFF
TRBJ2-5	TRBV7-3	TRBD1	CASSPQGGTQYF
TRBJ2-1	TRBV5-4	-	CATATTRYNEQFF
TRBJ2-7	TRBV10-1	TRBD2	CASSEAGDPYEQYF
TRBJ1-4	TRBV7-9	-	CASSFAEGHEKLFF
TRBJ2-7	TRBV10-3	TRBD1	CAISEPGGRLREQYF
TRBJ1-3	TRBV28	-	CASSSRGVWGNTIYF
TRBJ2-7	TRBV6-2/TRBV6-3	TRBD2	CASSSQRTSGSYEQYF
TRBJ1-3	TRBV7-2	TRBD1	CASSLGQGVGNTIYF
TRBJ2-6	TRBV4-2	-	CASSPGTGFSGANVLTF
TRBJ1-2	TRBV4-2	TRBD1	CASSQRTGINYGYTF
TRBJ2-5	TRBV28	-	CASSLFGLGQETQYF
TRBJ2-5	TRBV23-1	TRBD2	CASRWRGAWKTQYF
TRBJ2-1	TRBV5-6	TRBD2	CASISSGNRNEQFF
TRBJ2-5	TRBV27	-	CASSAGETQYF
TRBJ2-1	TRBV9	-	CASSRDRSEQFF
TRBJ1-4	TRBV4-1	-	CASSLSATNEKLFF
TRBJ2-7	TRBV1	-	CTSSPSRGQPCSYEQYF
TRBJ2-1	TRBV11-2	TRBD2	CASSLVPGRGNEQFF
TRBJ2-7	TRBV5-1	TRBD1	CASSLGGVRGRYSYEQYF
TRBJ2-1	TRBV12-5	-	CASGWGLAVHLHYNEQFF
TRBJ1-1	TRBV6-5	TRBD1	CASSYRQGVSTEAFF
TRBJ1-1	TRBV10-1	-	CASSDGTTEAFF
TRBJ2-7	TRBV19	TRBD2	CARSGLAGVYEQYF
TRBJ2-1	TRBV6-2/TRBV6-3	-	CASSYSFSGRISSYNEQFF
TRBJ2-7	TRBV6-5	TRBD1	CASRTTGAYEQYF
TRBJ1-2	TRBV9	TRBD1	CASSVGTGYGYTF
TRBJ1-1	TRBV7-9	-	CASSLVGPTEAFF
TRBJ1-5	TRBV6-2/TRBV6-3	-	CASSTPGEWGNQPQHF
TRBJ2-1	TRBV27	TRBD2	CASSLLGGGAAEQFF
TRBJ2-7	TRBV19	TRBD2	CASRQTSGAAYEQYF
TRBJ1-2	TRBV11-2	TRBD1	CASSSLKRDSWGYTF
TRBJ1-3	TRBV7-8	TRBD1	CASSIAGQGIGNTIYF
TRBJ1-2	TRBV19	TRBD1	CASSATGRNYGYTF
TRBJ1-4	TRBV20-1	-	CSASGHGNEKLFF
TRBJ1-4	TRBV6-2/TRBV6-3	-	CASSYYAMANEKLFF
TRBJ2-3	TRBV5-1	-	CASRSQGGTDTQYF
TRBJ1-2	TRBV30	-	CAGRQIANYGYTF
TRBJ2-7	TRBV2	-	CASSGQNYEQYF
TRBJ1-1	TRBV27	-	CASSLRQALEAFF